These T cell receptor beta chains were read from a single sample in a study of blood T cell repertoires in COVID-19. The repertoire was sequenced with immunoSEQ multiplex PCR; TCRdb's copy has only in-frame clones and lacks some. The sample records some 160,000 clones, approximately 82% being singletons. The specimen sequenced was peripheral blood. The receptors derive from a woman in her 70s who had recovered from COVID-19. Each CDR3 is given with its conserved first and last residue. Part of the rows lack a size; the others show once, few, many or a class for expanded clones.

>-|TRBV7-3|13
CASSARGDNEQYF
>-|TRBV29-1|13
CSVGGDGTYEQYF
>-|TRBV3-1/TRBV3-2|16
CASSQGGGSLGAGYTF
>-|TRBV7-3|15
CASSAYRGSGTEAFF
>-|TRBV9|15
CASSVAGQAYYGYTF
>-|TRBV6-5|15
CASTPPLAGANEQFF
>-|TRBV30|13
CAWSPQPHNEQYF
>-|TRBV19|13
CASRTGRTGELFF
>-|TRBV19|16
CASSTPIGGRNSPLHF
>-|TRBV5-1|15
CASSLVLAGEETQYF
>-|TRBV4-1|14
CASSQGWADYGYTF
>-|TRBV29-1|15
CSVLGLAGRTGELFF
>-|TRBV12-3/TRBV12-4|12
CASTHGRGEAFF
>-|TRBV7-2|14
CASTPTGGRYEQYF
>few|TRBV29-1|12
CSGGDREATQYF
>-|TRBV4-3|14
CASSQDGPHNEQFF
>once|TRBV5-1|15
CASSLAPQGSYGYTF
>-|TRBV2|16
CASSDPARDYNYGYTF
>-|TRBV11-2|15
CASSGLAENPYEQYF
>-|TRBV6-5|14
CASSQNRDPGELFF
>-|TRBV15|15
CATSREGDSYNEQFF
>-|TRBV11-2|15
CASSLEILGGETQYF
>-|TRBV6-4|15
CASSATSGGNNEQFF
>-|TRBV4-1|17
CASSQPRTGGGRGGYTF
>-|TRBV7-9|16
CASSLSGGPWAGEPFF
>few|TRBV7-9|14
CASSLDRGDQPQHF
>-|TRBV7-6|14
CASSLGRRGETQYF
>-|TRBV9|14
CASTPRGDNYGYTF
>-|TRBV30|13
CAWSGGGNEKLFF
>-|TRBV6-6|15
CASSSGGANGYGYTF
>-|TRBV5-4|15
CASSLVGGAQETQYF